This entry concerns a single TCR beta chain. No antigen is known for it. No per-base quality is available; no much larger clone lies one base away. This specimen comes from a study of blood T cell repertoires in COVID-19 (dated by TCRdb to about 2020). Turning to the overall study: The collaborator samples originated in the United States, Italy and Spain and spanned the acute and convalescent phases of COVID-19. Where available, HLA class I and class II types were obtained from metadata supplied by the sample provider rather than from assay-based typing. The samples were drawn from two sources: the first 160 participants of the ongoing ImmuneRACE study, and 950 to 1,500 subjects contributed by 6 global collaborators. The repertoires were released in a freely available public database intended as a resource for research on the immune response to SARS-CoV-2. A de-identified subject ID, COVID-19 status, age in years and sex were almost always included in the sample metadata. The material from the prospective study consisted of cDNA or gDNA derived from T cells, B-cell-depleted T cells, or PBMCs. Subjects who had been exposed to COVID-19, were actively infected with it, or had recovered from it provided the deeply sampled blood TCRbeta repertoires that made up the dataset.

Relative to germline, V is 0 bases shorter and J is 1 base shorter, with 6 bases between their ends. In the germline V gene, CDR1 corresponds to SGHTA and CDR2 to FQGTGA. Spanning cysteine to phenylalanine, the CDR3 consists of 14 amino acids. The read is trimmed to its CDR3 DNA, 42 bases read in frame from base 1. Participants in the prospective study were aged roughly 18 to 100 years, lived in approximately 26 United States geographic areas, and enrolled through a virtual design. To assign participants to cohorts, the prospective study relied on clinical history that participants themselves reported in a screening survey and a study questionnaire. A participant counted as exposed if, within 2 weeks of entering the study, that participant had been in contact with someone who had a PCR-confirmed or clinician-diagnosed COVID-19 case. Mobile phlebotomists in the prospective study collected whole blood, serum and a nasopharyngeal or oropharyngeal swab from every participant. Participants in the prospective study had the option to provide additional blood draws and questionnaires over an approximately two-month period. Prospective study blood samples were shipped either frozen or at room temperature before DNA extraction.

TCRbeta CDR3 regions were amplified from genomic DNA using the immunoSEQ Assay, a bias-controlled multiplex PCR. On the study's bioinformatics: Within the assay, amplification of reference gene primers was used to estimate how many nucleated cells each sample contained. Sequence reads were collapsed and filtered to measure the absolute abundance of every unique TCRbeta CDR3 rearrangement. For each sample, productive Simpson clonality was calculated as the square root of Simpson's diversity index over productive rearrangements. TCRdb carries this immuneACCESS record with in-frame sequences only. Its versions omit some clonotypes, under half of them owing to an unresolved V gene in the studies checked, with the rest unexplained. V and J calls and clone size are given by that table; D and trimming were obtained from the DNA. Recorded for this sample are 350,000 to 450,000 clones; 91% of them occurred a single time. The top ten hold about 0.86% of the sample.

The study at large found these results: Clinical and demographic metadata were provided uncurated, with the amount varying by source and participant.

Sequenced sample: PBMCs or T cells enriched from blood (not recorded which). This sequence was found in a woman in her 40s who had been exposed to COVID-19. In this chain, TRBV7-3 is recombined with TRBJ1-1, with the D gene not clear enough to name. CDR3 protein: CASSLTSKNTEAFF. The DNA sequence follows: TGTGCCAGCAGCTTAACATCTAAGAACACTGAAGCTTTCTTT.